This TCR beta chain was captured in a study of CD8+ T cells in alopecia areata. The wider study: For 6 to 18 months, tofacitinib was taken, and 6 months off drug followed. Broader study findings: Persistence during tofacitinib was seen for many expanded lesional clones in scalp and blood. Greater clonality was observed in lesional scalp samples, especially alopecia totalis/universalis, versus normal scalp.

Treatment specified: oral pan-JAK inhibitor, 5-10 mg twice daily. Researchers gathered lesional scalp punch biopsies and peripheral blood from patients with alopecia areata. Concerning this clone itself: What it binds is not known.

Germline values: CDR1 MGHRA, CDR2 YSYEKL. The CDR3 spans 18 residues. V lost 4 bases and J 3 bases, leaving 19 bases between the germline ends. cDNA prepared by RNA extraction and subsequent reverse transcription served as the template for sequencing. Clones were read by immunoSEQ multiplex PCR, and TCRdb kept only the in-frame ones, dropping some. The sample shows 180,000 or so clones, around 58% of them seen only once. The sample in question was CD4+ T cells sorted from blood, obtained at approximately week 56, from a patient treated with tofacitinib. The clonotype comes from a human donor with alopecia areata. The chain joins TRBV4-1 to TRBJ2-6; D may be TRBD1 or TRBD2 (7 bases each). As DNA, the CDR3 is TGCGCCAGCAGCCCGGGAGGAAGGGGGCCACGTGGGGCCAACGTCCTGACTTTC. Its translation: CASSPGGRGPRGANVLTF.